This passage covers 11 T cell receptor beta chains from one sample sequenced in a study of response to subunit inactivated influenza vaccine. TCRdb itself ran the RT-PCR reads through MiXCR, one entry per CDR3 protein. Among a few hundred thousand distinct CDR3 sequences, over 9% were seen once, and the ten largest hold over 6.5%. The sequencing used non-naive T cells sorted from PBMCs, collected 14 days before vaccination. The receptors come from a middle-aged man who received an inactivated influenza vaccine.

The genes are TRBV29-1 and TRBJ1-6; D unclear. Germline-derived CDR1 and CDR2 are SQVTM and ANQGSEA. The V end lost 4 bases, the J end lost 7 bases, and 11 bases lay between the germline ends. This CDR3 contains 13 residues. CDR3 DNA: TGCAGCGTTGGAGCTACAGAGAATTCACCCCTCCACTTT. Encoded protein: CSVGATENSPLHF.

The V gene is TRBV20-1, the J gene TRBJ2-7; D gene uncertain. This CDR3 has 13 residues. From germline, CDR1 is DFQATT and CDR2 SNEGSKA (reference sequence). The V end was cut by 6 bases, the J end by 0 bases, with 12 bases between. CDR3 bases: TGCAGTGCCTGGGGTCCGAGCTCCTACGAGCAGTACTTC. Its translation is CSAWGPSSYEQYF.

This clonotype has only a few counts. V and J are TRBV2 and TRBJ2-7; no clear D gene. This CDR3 has 13 amino acids. V shed 7 bases and J shed 0 bases, with 10 bases lying between them. The germline V gene has CDR1 SNHLY and CDR2 FYNNEI. Written as DNA, the CDR3 is TGTGCCAGCAAGACCGAGAGCTCCTACGAGCAGTACTTC. Translated: CASKTESSYEQYF.

This clonotype was recorded a few times. The V and J genes are TRBV27 and TRBJ1-6; the match to TRBD1 covers 9 bases. Germline CDR1 reads MNHEY; CDR2 reads SMNVEV (reference sequence). The CDR3 is made up of 17 amino acids. V was pared by 6 bases and J by 0 bases, with 6 bases of the junction left unmatched. The chain's CDR3 is CASSSGTGSSYNSPLHF. The CDR3 region has the DNA TGTGCCAGCAGCTCCGGGACAGGGAGCTCCTATAATTCACCCCTCCACTTT.

The table lists this clonotype with a few counts. The CDR3 DNA reads TGCGCCAGCAGCTTGGTTGCTAGCGGGAGCCCCGGGGAGCTGTTTTTT. This codes for CASSLVASGSPGELFF. The V gene is TRBV5-1, the J gene TRBJ2-2, with TRBD2 identical over 10 bases. CDR1 and CDR2 (germline): SGHRS, YFSETQ. After removal of 0 bases from V and 6 bases from J, the junction contained 5 bases not matched to a gene. The CDR3 covers 16 residues.

This clonotype was counted between two and nine times. The chain employs TRBV29-1 and TRBJ1-1; D uncertain. From germline, CDR1 is SQVTM and CDR2 ANQGSEA. V lost 6 bases to trimming and J lost 1 base, with 6 bases between them. The CDR3 sequence is 11 residues long. The CDR3 bases are TGCAGCGTGGATAAGAACACTGAAGCTTTCTTT. Residues: CSVDKNTEAFF.

The table lists this clonotype with a few counts. The rearrangement uses TRBV15 and TRBJ2-3; D tentatively reads TRBD1 or TRBD2 (5 bases each). Germline lookup yields CDR1 LNHNV and CDR2 YYDKDF (reference sequence). V was cut by 7 bases and J by 2 bases, with 16 bases left in between. The CDR3 runs to 15 residues. CDR3 in DNA: TGTGCCACCAAGAGGGACCGAAGCCACACAGATACGCAGTATTTT. Protein: CATKRDRSHTDTQYF.

This clonotype has just a few counts. The chain recombines TRBV27 with TRBJ2-5; D is perhaps TRBD1 or TRBD2 (6 bases each). The V end lost 6 bases, the J end lost 5 bases, and 19 bases lay between the germline ends. The CDR3 totals 15 residues. The germline gives CDR1 MNHEY, CDR2 SMNVEV (reference sequence). CDR3 sequence: CASSSGGWGRETQYF. For the CDR3, the DNA is TGTGCCAGCAGCTCCGGGGGTTGGGGGCGCGAGACCCAGTACTTC.

The rearrangement uses TRBV6-5 and TRBJ2-2, with TRBD2 matching 13 bases. This CDR3 has 17 residues. Germline-derived CDR1 and CDR2 are MNHEY and SVGAGI. V trimming: 0 bases; J trimming: 5 bases; junction bases outside the gene matches: 3. The DNA for the CDR3 is TGTGCCAGCAGTTACTCCGGACTAGCGGGGGTTACCGGGGAGCTGTTTTTT. Translating gives CASSYSGLAGVTGELFF.

CDR3 coding DNA: TGCAGTGCTTACGAGGGACTAGCGGGGTCCTACAATGAGCAGTTCTTC. This encodes CSAYEGLAGSYNEQFF. The J gene is TRBJ2-1, the V gene TRBV20-1; 13 nucleotides match TRBD2. The CDR3 totals 16 residues. Germline assignment: CDR1 DFQATT and CDR2 SNEGSKA (reference sequence). Trimming cost V 5 bases and J 1 base; bases outside gene matches: 5.

The rearrangement uses TRBV6-2 or TRBV6-3 and TRBJ2-7; D is possibly TRBD1 (5 bases). Germline V gene data show CDR1 as MNHEY and CDR2 as SVGEGT. Trimming removed 3 bases from V and 1 base from J, with 13 bases in between. The CDR3 length is 15 residues. DNA of the CDR3: TGTGCCAGCAGTTATTTCGGACACGGATCCTACGAGCAGTACTTC. Translating it yields CASSYFGHGSYEQYF.